The clone carrying this T cell receptor (beta chain) was found many times. The germline gene is not matched at one end of the junction; a read error may be the cause. The CDR3 end is not reached by the read, which stops 3 residues before it; the germline J gene fills it in. The record originates from a study of T cell clonality in common variable immunodeficiency. Sequencing was performed with immunoSEQ multiplex PCR; in TCRdb, only in-frame clones are kept and a portion is missing. This repertoire holds 40,000 to 60,000 clones, and none appear only once. Germline CDR1 WNHNN, CDR2 SYGVQD (reference sequence). The CDR3 has 16 amino acids. Most patients and controls had Caucasian heritage.

This chain joins TRBV10-1 and TRBJ2-3; 11 bases align to TRBD2. Sequencing was done on a sample of peripheral blood mononuclear cells. This clonotype originated in a person aged 18 to 70 in good health. This chain's CDR3 is CASSESVAGGPETQYF. The part of the CDR3 DNA that was read is TGCGCCAGCAGTGAATCGGTAGCGGGGGGGCCAGAGACG.